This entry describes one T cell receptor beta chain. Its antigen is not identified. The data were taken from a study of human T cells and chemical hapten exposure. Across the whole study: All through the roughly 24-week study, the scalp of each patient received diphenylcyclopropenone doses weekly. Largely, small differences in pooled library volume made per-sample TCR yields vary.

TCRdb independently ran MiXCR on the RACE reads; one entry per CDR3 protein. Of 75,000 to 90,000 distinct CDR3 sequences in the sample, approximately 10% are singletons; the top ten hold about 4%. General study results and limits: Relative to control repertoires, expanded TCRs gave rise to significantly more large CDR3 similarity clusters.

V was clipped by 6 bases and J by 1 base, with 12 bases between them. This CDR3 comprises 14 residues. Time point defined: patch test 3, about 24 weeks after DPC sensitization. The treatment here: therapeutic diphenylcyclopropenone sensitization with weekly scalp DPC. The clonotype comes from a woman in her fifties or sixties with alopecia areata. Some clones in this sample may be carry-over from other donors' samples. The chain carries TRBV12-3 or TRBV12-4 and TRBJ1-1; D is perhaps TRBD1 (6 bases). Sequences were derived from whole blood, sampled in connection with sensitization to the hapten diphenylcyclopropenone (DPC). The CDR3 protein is CASRVQGPNTEAFF. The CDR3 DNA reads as TGTGCCAGCAGGGTACAGGGACCGAACACTGAAGCTTTCTTT.